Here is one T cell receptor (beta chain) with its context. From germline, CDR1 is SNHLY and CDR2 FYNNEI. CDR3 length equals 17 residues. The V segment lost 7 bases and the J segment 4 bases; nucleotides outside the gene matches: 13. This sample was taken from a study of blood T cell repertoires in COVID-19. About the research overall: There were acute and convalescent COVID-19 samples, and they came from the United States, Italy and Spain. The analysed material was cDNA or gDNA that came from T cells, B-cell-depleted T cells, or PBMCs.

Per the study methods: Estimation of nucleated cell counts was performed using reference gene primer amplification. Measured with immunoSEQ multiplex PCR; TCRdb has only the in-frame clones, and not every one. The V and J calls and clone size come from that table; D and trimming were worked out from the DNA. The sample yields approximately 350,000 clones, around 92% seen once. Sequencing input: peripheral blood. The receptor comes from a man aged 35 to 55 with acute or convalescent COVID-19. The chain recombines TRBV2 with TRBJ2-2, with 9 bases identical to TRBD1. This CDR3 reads CASTTTAQGAPTGELFF. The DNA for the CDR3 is TGTGCCAGCACCACTACAGCACAGGGGGCGCCCACCGGGGAGCTGTTTTTT.